This T cell receptor (beta chain) was sequenced during a study of T cell clones after liver transplantation. With V trimmed by 7 bases and J by 0 bases, 5 bases remained unmatched. The CDR3 extends over 14 amino acids. In germline, CDR1 is LNHDA, CDR2 SQIVND (reference sequence). Measured with immunoSEQ multiplex PCR; TCRdb has only the in-frame clones, and not every one. This sample carries about 120,000 clones, 90% of them seen once, and the ten largest clones take 0.65% to 0.85%. This clone was picked up one time. The input for sequencing was CD4+ T cells from blood, taken 12 months after liver transplant. The chain combines TRBV19 with TRBJ1-1, with 7 bases matching TRBD1. The source is a human patient who received a liver transplant. Some of these T cells may belong to the graft donor. The chain's CDR3 is CASIRTGMNTEAFF. CDR3 in DNA: TGTGCCAGTATTAGGACAGGTATGAACACTGAAGCTTTCTTT.